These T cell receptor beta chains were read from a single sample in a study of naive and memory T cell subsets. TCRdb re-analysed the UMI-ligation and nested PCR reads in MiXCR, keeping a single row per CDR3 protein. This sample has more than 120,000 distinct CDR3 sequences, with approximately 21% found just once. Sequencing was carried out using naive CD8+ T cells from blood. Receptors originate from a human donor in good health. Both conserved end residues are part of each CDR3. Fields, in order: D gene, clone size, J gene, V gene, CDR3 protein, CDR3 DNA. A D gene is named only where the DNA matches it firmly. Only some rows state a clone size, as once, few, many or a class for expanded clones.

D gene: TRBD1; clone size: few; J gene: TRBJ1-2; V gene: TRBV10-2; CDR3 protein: CASSESYTGGGSGYTF; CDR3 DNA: TGCGCCAGCAGTGAGTCTTATACTGGAGGGGGCAGCGGCTACACCTTC
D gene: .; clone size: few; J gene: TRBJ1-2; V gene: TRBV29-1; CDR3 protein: CSVEDVGGLFANYGYTF; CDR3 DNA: TGCAGCGTTGAAGACGTCGGAGGTTTATTCGCTAACTATGGCTACACCTTC
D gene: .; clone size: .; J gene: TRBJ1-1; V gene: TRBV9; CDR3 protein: CASSVVGEQGPNSEAFF; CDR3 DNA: TGTGCCAGCAGCGTAGTCGGTGAACAGGGCCCAAACAGTGAAGCTTTCTTT
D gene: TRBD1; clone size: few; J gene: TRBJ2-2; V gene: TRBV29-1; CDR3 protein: CSVVPETGGASGELFF; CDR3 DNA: TGCAGCGTAGTACCCGAAACAGGGGGCGCGTCCGGGGAGCTGTTTTTT
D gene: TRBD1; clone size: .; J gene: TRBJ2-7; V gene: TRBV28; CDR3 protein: CASSSGQRTYEQYF; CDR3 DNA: TGTGCCAGCAGTTCGGGACAGCGGACCTACGAGCAGTACTTC
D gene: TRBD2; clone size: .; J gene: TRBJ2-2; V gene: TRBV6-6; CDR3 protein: CASSTGLAGWSTGELFF; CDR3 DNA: TGTGCCAGCAGTACTGGGTTAGCGGGCTGGAGCACCGGGGAGCTGTTTTTT
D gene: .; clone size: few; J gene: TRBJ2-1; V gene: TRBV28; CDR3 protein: CASSFGLEYNEQFF; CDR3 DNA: TGTGCCAGCAGTTTTGGTCTAGAATACAATGAGCAGTTCTTC
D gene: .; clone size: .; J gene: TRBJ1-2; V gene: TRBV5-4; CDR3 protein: CASRGPQRGYTF; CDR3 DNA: TGTGCCAGCAGGGGACCCCAAAGAGGCTACACCTTC
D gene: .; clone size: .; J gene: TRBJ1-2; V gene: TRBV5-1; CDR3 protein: CASSLREGHGYTF; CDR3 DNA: TGCGCCAGCAGCTTACGGGAAGGACATGGCTACACCTTC
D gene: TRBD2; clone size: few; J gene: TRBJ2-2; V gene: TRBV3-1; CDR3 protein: CASSQEAGLAGELFF; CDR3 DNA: TGTGCCAGCAGCCAAGAAGCGGGGCTCGCCGGGGAGCTGTTTTTT
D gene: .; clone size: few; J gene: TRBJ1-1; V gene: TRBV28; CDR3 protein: CASSFSRQNTEAFF; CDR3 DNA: TGTGCCAGCAGTTTTTCACGTCAGAACACTGAAGCTTTCTTT
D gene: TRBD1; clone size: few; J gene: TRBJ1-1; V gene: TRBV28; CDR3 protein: CASSSRGMGFLAFF; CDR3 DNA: TGTGCCAGCAGTTCCAGGGGGATGGGATTTCTGGCTTTCTTT
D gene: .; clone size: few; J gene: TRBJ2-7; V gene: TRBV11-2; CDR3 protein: CASADWRDYEQYF; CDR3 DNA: TGTGCCAGCGCAGACTGGCGGGACTACGAGCAGTACTTC
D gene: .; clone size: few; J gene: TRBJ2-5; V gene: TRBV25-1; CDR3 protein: CASGDGDQETQYF; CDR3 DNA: TGTGCCAGCGGCGACGGGGACCAAGAGACCCAGTACTTC
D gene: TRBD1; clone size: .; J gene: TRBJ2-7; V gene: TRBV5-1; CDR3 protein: CASTPDRDRGDEQYF; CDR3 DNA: TGCGCCAGCACCCCCGACCGGGACAGGGGTGACGAGCAGTACTTC
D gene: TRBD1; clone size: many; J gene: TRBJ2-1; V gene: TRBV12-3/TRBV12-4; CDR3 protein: CASSRGQGGSYNEQFF; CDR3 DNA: TGTGCCAGCAGCAGAGGACAGGGTGGATCCTACAATGAGCAGTTCTTC